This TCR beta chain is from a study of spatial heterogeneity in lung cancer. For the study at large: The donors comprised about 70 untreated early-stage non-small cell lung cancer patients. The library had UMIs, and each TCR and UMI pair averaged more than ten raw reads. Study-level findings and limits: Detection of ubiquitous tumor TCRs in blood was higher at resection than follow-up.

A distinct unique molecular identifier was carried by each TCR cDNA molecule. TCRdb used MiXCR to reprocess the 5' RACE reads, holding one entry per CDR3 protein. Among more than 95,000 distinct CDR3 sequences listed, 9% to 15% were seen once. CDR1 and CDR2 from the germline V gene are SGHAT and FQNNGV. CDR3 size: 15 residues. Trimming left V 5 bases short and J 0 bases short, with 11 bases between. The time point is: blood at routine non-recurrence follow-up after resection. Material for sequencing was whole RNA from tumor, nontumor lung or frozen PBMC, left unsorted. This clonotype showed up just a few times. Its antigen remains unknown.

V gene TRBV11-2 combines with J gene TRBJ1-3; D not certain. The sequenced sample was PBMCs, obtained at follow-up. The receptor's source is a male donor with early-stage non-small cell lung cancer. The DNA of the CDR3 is TGTGCCAGCAGCCTCGGACTGAACTCTGGAAACACCATATATTTT. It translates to CASSLGLNSGNTIYF.